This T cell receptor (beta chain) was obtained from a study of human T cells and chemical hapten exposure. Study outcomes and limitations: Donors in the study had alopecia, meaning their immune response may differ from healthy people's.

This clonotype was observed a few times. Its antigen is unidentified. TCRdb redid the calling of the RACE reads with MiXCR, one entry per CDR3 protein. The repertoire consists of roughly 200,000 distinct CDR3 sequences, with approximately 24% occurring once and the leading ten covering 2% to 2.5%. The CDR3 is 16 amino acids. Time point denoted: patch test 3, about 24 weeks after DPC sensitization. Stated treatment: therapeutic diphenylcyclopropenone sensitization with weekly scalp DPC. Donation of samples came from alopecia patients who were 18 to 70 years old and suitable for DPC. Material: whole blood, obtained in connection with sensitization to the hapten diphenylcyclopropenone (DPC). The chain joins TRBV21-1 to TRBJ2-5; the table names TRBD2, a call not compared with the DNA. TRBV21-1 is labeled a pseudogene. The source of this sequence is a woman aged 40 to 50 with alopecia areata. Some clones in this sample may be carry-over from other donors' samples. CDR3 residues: CASSKECRAGEKTQYF. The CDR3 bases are TGTGCCAGCAGCAAAGAGTGCAGAGCGGGAGAGAAGACCCAGTACTTC.